The T cell receptor beta chain under discussion was sequenced for a study of cytomegalovirus exposure and HLA in healthy donors. Use of 60 Vbeta and 13 Jbeta primers characterized the PCR. Method: immunoSEQ multiplex PCR; TCRdb's copy keeps in-frame clones and lacks some. The sample lists 170,000 or so clones, 75% to 90% occurring once. Germline lookup yields CDR1 MDHEN and CDR2 SYDVKM. This CDR3 region has 15 residues. The V end lost 7 bases, the J end lost 7 bases, and 22 bases lay between the germline ends. Every donor was a healthy person donating bone marrow. There were likely unrecorded immune exposures, though donors were nominally healthy when sampled.

V gene TRBV28 combines with J gene TRBJ1-1; perhaps TRBD1 as D (6 bases). The clonotype comes from a young woman in good health and CMV-seronegative. The source material was PBMCs. The CDR3 DNA follows: TGTGCCAGCACTACTGCCGGGCAAAGGGGGGGTGAAGCTTTCTTT. The encoded protein is CASTTAGQRGGEAFF.